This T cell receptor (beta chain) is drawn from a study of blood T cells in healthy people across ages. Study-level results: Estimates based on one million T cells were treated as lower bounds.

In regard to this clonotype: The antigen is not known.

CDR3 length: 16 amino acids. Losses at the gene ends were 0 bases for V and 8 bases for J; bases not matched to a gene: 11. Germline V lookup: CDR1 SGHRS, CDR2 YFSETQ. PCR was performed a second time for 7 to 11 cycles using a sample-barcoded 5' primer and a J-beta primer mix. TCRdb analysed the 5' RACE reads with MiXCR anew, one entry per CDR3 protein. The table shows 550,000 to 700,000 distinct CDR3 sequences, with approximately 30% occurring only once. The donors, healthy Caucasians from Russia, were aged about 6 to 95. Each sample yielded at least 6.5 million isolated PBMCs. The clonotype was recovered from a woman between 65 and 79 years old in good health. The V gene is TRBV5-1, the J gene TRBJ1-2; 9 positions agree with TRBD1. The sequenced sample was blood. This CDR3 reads CASSLGTGGAMGGYTF. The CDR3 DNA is TGCGCCAGCAGCTTGGGCACAGGGGGCGCGATGGGCGGCTACACCTTC.